The rows below give T cell receptor beta chains drawn from one sample of a study of T cells in Graves' hyperthyroidism and ophthalmopathy. TCRdb reprocessed the multiplex PCR reads via MiXCR and lists one record per CDR3 protein. The sample includes approximately 430,000 distinct CDR3 sequences, about 15% seen only once; the top ten take 12% to 15%. The source material was blood. The receptors originated from a woman in her late teens or twenties with Graves' hyperthyroidism. CDR3s include the opening cysteine and the closing phenylalanine or tryptophan. The order of the fields is D gene, clone size, J gene, V gene, CDR3 DNA, CDR3 protein. The D gene is left open where the match is weak. For some rows the clone size is stated as once, few or many, or as a class when expanded; others skip it.

d_call: -
clone_size: many
j_call: TRBJ2-1
v_call: TRBV18
cdr3_nt: TGTGCCAGCTCCTCCAGCGACGAGCAGTTCTTC
cdr3_aa: CASSSSDEQFF

d_call: -
clone_size: many
j_call: TRBJ2-1
v_call: TRBV2
cdr3_nt: TGTGCCAGCAGTCTTCCCGGGATAAACAATGAGCAGTTCTTC
cdr3_aa: CASSLPGINNEQFF

d_call: TRBD1
clone_size: many
j_call: TRBJ1-2
v_call: TRBV7-8
cdr3_nt: TGTGCCAGCAGCCCCACGGGACAGGGAATATATGGCTACACCTTC
cdr3_aa: CASSPTGQGIYGYTF

d_call: TRBD2
clone_size: many
j_call: TRBJ2-1
v_call: TRBV10-3
cdr3_nt: TGTGCCATCAGTGAGTCCTTAGCGGGAGGAACGAATGAGCAGTTCTTC
cdr3_aa: CAISESLAGGTNEQFF

d_call: TRBD1
clone_size: few
j_call: TRBJ1-2
v_call: TRBV5-1
cdr3_nt: TGCGCCAGCAGCTACTGGTGGGACAGTTATGGCTACACCTTC
cdr3_aa: CASSYWWDSYGYTF

d_call: TRBD2
clone_size: many
j_call: TRBJ2-4
v_call: TRBV2
cdr3_nt: TGTGCCAGCAGTGAGGAGCGGGGGCGCTTAAACATTCAGTACTTC
cdr3_aa: CASSEERGRLNIQYF

d_call: TRBD1
clone_size: few
j_call: TRBJ1-4
v_call: TRBV4-1
cdr3_nt: TGCGCCAGCAGCCAAGAGGGACAGAGGGACGAAAAACTGTTTTTT
cdr3_aa: CASSQEGQRDEKLFF

d_call: -
clone_size: many
j_call: TRBJ2-5
v_call: TRBV18
cdr3_nt: TGTGCCAGCTCACGGTCAGGGGAAGAGACCCAGTACTTC
cdr3_aa: CASSRSGEETQYF

d_call: -
clone_size: many
j_call: TRBJ1-2
v_call: TRBV14
cdr3_nt: TGTGCCAGCAGCCAAGAGGAACAGCCCTATGGCTACACCTTC
cdr3_aa: CASSQEEQPYGYTF

d_call: TRBD1
clone_size: -
j_call: TRBJ2-1
v_call: TRBV24-1
cdr3_nt: TGTGCCACCAGTGAACCGGGACAGGGGAACAATGAGCAGTTCTTC
cdr3_aa: CATSEPGQGNNEQFF

d_call: -
clone_size: -
j_call: TRBJ2-1
v_call: TRBV20-1
cdr3_nt: TGCAGTGCTAGAGCGGGCGCTAACTCCTACAATGAGCAGTTCTTC
cdr3_aa: CSARAGANSYNEQFF

d_call: -
clone_size: few
j_call: TRBJ2-3
v_call: TRBV10-3
cdr3_nt: TGTGCCACCCAGGAAGGCACAGATACGCAGTATTTT
cdr3_aa: CATQEGTDTQYF

d_call: -
clone_size: many
j_call: TRBJ1-2
v_call: TRBV9
cdr3_nt: TGTGCCAGCATCGCCCCATCACGAGTAGAGGGCTACACCTTC
cdr3_aa: CASIAPSRVEGYTF

d_call: -
clone_size: many
j_call: TRBJ1-4
v_call: TRBV7-8
cdr3_nt: TGTGCCAGCAGCGGGTCGAGGGGCAAGGAAAAACTGTTTTTT
cdr3_aa: CASSGSRGKEKLFF

d_call: -
clone_size: many
j_call: TRBJ1-2
v_call: TRBV20-1
cdr3_nt: TGCAGTGCTAGTATGGACAGAAACTATGGCTACACCTTC
cdr3_aa: CSASMDRNYGYTF

d_call: -
clone_size: -
j_call: TRBJ2-3
v_call: TRBV6-2/TRBV6-3
cdr3_nt: TGTGCCAGCAGTTACTCGAAGGCAGGGCGCACAGATACGCAGTATTTT
cdr3_aa: CASSYSKAGRTDTQYF

d_call: -
clone_size: many
j_call: TRBJ2-5
v_call: TRBV20-1
cdr3_nt: TGCAGTGCTAGAGATGCCGGAGGGGGGGATCAAGAGACCCAGTACTTC
cdr3_aa: CSARDAGGGDQETQYF

d_call: -
clone_size: many
j_call: TRBJ1-2
v_call: TRBV18
cdr3_nt: TGTGCCAGCTCACCACAGGAACAGAACTATGGCTACACCTTC
cdr3_aa: CASSPQEQNYGYTF

d_call: -
clone_size: few
j_call: TRBJ1-1
v_call: TRBV12-3/TRBV12-4
cdr3_nt: TGTGCCAGCAGATCTAGTGGAGGTATCGCTGAAGCTTTCTTT
cdr3_aa: CASRSSGGIAEAFF

d_call: TRBD1
clone_size: -
j_call: TRBJ1-1
v_call: TRBV18
cdr3_nt: TGTGCCAGCTCACCACTCGCCATTGACAGGGGAGACACTGAAGCTTTCTTT
cdr3_aa: CASSPLAIDRGDTEAFF

d_call: TRBD1
clone_size: -
j_call: TRBJ2-7
v_call: TRBV18
cdr3_nt: TGTGCCAGCTCACCCGTTACCGGGACAGGGGTTTCCTACGAGCAGTACTTC
cdr3_aa: CASSPVTGTGVSYEQYF

d_call: TRBD1
clone_size: -
j_call: TRBJ2-2
v_call: TRBV24-1
cdr3_nt: TGTGCCACCAGTGATTTTAAGGGACAGGCCTATGGCGGGGAGCTGTTTTTT
cdr3_aa: CATSDFKGQAYGGELFF

d_call: -
clone_size: few
j_call: TRBJ2-7
v_call: TRBV18
cdr3_nt: TGTGCCAGCTCACCACAACTGGGACAACTCTACGAGCAGTACTTC
cdr3_aa: CASSPQLGQLYEQYF

d_call: -
clone_size: many
j_call: TRBJ1-1
v_call: TRBV5-5
cdr3_nt: TGTGCCAGCAGCTATGGGACCCCTAAGGGAAACACTGAAGCTTTCTTT
cdr3_aa: CASSYGTPKGNTEAFF

d_call: -
clone_size: few
j_call: TRBJ1-3
v_call: TRBV7-9
cdr3_nt: TGTGCCAGCAGCGGAGGACAGATCTCTGGAAACACCATATATTTT
cdr3_aa: CASSGGQISGNTIYF

d_call: TRBD1
clone_size: many
j_call: TRBJ2-7
v_call: TRBV10-3
cdr3_nt: TGTGCCATCAGTGAGTCGGGGACAGGGACCTACGAGCAGTACTTC
cdr3_aa: CAISESGTGTYEQYF

d_call: -
clone_size: few
j_call: TRBJ1-1
v_call: TRBV29-1
cdr3_nt: TGCAGCGTTGAAGGACCGATGAACACTGAAGCTTTCTTT
cdr3_aa: CSVEGPMNTEAFF

d_call: -
clone_size: -
j_call: TRBJ2-6
v_call: TRBV7-3
cdr3_nt: TGTGCCAGCAGCGGCGGGTACGACAGCTCTGGGGCCAACGTCCTGACTTTC
cdr3_aa: CASSGGYDSSGANVLTF

d_call: TRBD2
clone_size: -
j_call: TRBJ2-1
v_call: TRBV3-1
cdr3_nt: TGTGCCAGCAGCCCGCTAGGACTAGCGGGTCTAAATGAGCAGTTCTTC
cdr3_aa: CASSPLGLAGLNEQFF

d_call: TRBD2
clone_size: many
j_call: TRBJ2-1
v_call: TRBV3-1
cdr3_nt: TGTGCCAGCAGCCAAACTAGCGGGAGGGCCTTTAATGAGCAGTTCTTC
cdr3_aa: CASSQTSGRAFNEQFF

d_call: -
clone_size: -
j_call: TRBJ1-2
v_call: TRBV20-1
cdr3_nt: TGCAGTGATTCCGGGTCCCACTCCTACACCTTC
cdr3_aa: CSDSGSHSYTF

d_call: -
clone_size: -
j_call: TRBJ2-2
v_call: TRBV2
cdr3_nt: TGTGCCAGCAGAGTCGCAGGGGACACCGGGGAGCTGTTTTTT
cdr3_aa: CASRVAGDTGELFF

d_call: -
clone_size: many
j_call: TRBJ2-3
v_call: TRBV6-1
cdr3_nt: TGTGCCAGCACACTGAGGAGCGGGCACACAGATACGCAGTATTTT
cdr3_aa: CASTLRSGHTDTQYF

d_call: -
clone_size: many
j_call: TRBJ1-1
v_call: TRBV3-1
cdr3_nt: TGTGCCAGCAGCCACAGTAATGCCCTCCCGAACACTGAAGCTTTCTTT
cdr3_aa: CASSHSNALPNTEAFF

d_call: TRBD1
clone_size: few
j_call: TRBJ2-7
v_call: TRBV4-3
cdr3_nt: TGCGCCAGCAGCCAGGAACAGGGGGAAACCTCCTACGAGCAGTACTTC
cdr3_aa: CASSQEQGETSYEQYF

d_call: -
clone_size: -
j_call: TRBJ1-3
v_call: TRBV7-9
cdr3_nt: TGTGCCAGCAGCCCTAATACCTCTGGAAACACCATATATTTT
cdr3_aa: CASSPNTSGNTIYF

d_call: TRBD1
clone_size: many
j_call: TRBJ1-1
v_call: TRBV7-2
cdr3_nt: TGTGCCAGCAGCCCACAGGGGAGGAGGACTGAAGCTTTCTTT
cdr3_aa: CASSPQGRRTEAFF

d_call: TRBD1
clone_size: -
j_call: TRBJ1-3
v_call: TRBV6-2/TRBV6-3
cdr3_nt: TGTGCCAGCAGTGACTTAAGCGGGACAGGTCTCTCTGGAAACACCATATATTTT
cdr3_aa: CASSDLSGTGLSGNTIYF

d_call: -
clone_size: -
j_call: TRBJ2-7
v_call: TRBV24-1
cdr3_nt: TGTGCCACCAGTGATTCCCGGGTCTCTCCCTACGAGCAGTACTTC
cdr3_aa: CATSDSRVSPYEQYF

d_call: TRBD1
clone_size: few
j_call: TRBJ1-3
v_call: TRBV6-1
cdr3_nt: TGTGCCAGCAGTTATTCTACAGGGGGCTCTGGAAACACCATATATTTT
cdr3_aa: CASSYSTGGSGNTIYF

d_call: -
clone_size: -
j_call: TRBJ2-7
v_call: TRBV6-1
cdr3_nt: TGTGCCAGCAGCGGACGGGTGAATTCCTACGAGCAGTACTTC
cdr3_aa: CASSGRVNSYEQYF

d_call: -
clone_size: -
j_call: TRBJ2-5
v_call: TRBV3-1
cdr3_nt: TGTGCCAGCAGCCAAGAAAAAGAGACCCAGTACTTC
cdr3_aa: CASSQEKETQYF

d_call: -
clone_size: -
j_call: TRBJ1-3
v_call: TRBV18
cdr3_nt: TGTGCCAGCTCACCGGACAACTCTGGAAACACCATATATTTT
cdr3_aa: CASSPDNSGNTIYF

d_call: -
clone_size: -
j_call: TRBJ2-2
v_call: TRBV14
cdr3_nt: TGTGCCAGCAGCCGGGATAGTGGAGTCGGGGAGCTGTTTTTT
cdr3_aa: CASSRDSGVGELFF

d_call: TRBD1
clone_size: many
j_call: TRBJ1-5
v_call: TRBV28
cdr3_nt: TGTGCCACCAGACAGGGGGTCCACCTTAATCAGCCCCAGCATTTT
cdr3_aa: CATRQGVHLNQPQHF

d_call: -
clone_size: -
j_call: TRBJ2-1
v_call: TRBV4-3
cdr3_nt: TGCGCCAGCAGCCTACGGGGGGCCACCTACAATGAGCAGTTCTTC
cdr3_aa: CASSLRGATYNEQFF

d_call: -
clone_size: many
j_call: TRBJ2-7
v_call: TRBV11-3
cdr3_nt: TGTGCCAGCAGCCCAGGCGGAGATTCCTACGAGCAGTACTTC
cdr3_aa: CASSPGGDSYEQYF

d_call: TRBD1
clone_size: few
j_call: TRBJ1-4
v_call: TRBV5-1
cdr3_nt: TGCGCCAGCAGGGTGACAGGGACTACAACTAATGAAAAACTGTTTTTT
cdr3_aa: CASRVTGTTTNEKLFF

d_call: -
clone_size: many
j_call: TRBJ2-7
v_call: TRBV6-1
cdr3_nt: TGTGCCAGCAACCTCGGCAGTCCCTACGAGCAGTACTTC
cdr3_aa: CASNLGSPYEQYF

d_call: TRBD1
clone_size: many
j_call: TRBJ2-5
v_call: TRBV7-2
cdr3_nt: TGTGCCAGCCGGGCCGGGACAGGGGGCGAGACCCAGTACTTC
cdr3_aa: CASRAGTGGETQYF

d_call: TRBD2
clone_size: many
j_call: TRBJ2-1
v_call: TRBV20-1
cdr3_nt: TGCAGTGCTAGAGACGCCGAAGCGGGGAACTACAATGAGCAGTTCTTC
cdr3_aa: CSARDAEAGNYNEQFF